This TCR beta chain was recorded in a study of blood T cells in healthy people across ages. Background on the study: Template-switching capture recovered about one barcoded beta molecule per two T cells. Study-level findings and limits: Diversity of TCR beta per million T cells declined in a roughly linear way with age.

Comments on this clonotype: The antigen is not known.

V shed 5 bases and J 2 bases; nucleotides not matched to a gene: 8. Germline lookup yields CDR1 SEHNR and CDR2 FQNEAQ (reference sequence). This CDR3 is built from 17 residues. Together with a sample-barcoded 5' primer, a J-beta primer mix was included in a second PCR lasting about 7 to 11 cycles. Every single cDNA molecule received a tag from a template-switch adaptor with 12 random nucleotides. From the 5' RACE reads, TCRdb called clonotypes with MiXCR, one entry per CDR3 protein. The sample carries approximately 1,000,000 distinct CDR3 sequences, more than 30% recorded once. What was sequenced was blood. The receptor was derived from a man aged 18 to 29 in good health. This rearrangement joins TRBV7-9 to TRBJ2-3, with 12 nucleotides matching TRBD2. For the CDR3, the DNA is TGTGCCAGCAGCGGCAAAGGACTAGCGGGACCCACAGATACGCAGTATTTT. It yields the protein CASSGKGLAGPTDTQYF.